These 20 T cell receptor beta chains were all obtained from the same sample, sequenced in a study of vaccination and CD4 T cells after COVID-19. A single record per CDR3 protein comes from TCRdb applying MiXCR to the PCR reads. The sample has roughly 15,000 distinct CDR3 sequences; approximately 66% are singletons. The source was CD4+ T cells from blood, collected after SARS-CoV-2 vaccination. The receptors come from a human donor who had recovered from COVID-19.

The chain carries TRBV20-1 and TRBJ1-2; D is undetermined. Per germline, CDR1 DFQATT and CDR2 SNEGSKA (reference sequence). The CDR3 contains 13 residues. V lost 1 base and J 3 bases, leaving 9 bases between the germline ends. CDR3 residues: CSARVNLHYGYTF. CDR3 DNA sequence: TGCAGTGCTAGAGTGAACCTCCACTATGGCTACACCTTC.

This chain uses TRBV18 with TRBJ1-5; tentatively, D is TRBD1 (5 bases). Trimming took off 4 bases at V and 0 bases at J, with 7 bases between the two ends. Germline CDR1 KGHSH, CDR2 LQKENI. The CDR3 runs to 14 residues. The CDR3 sequence is CASSLGASNQPQHF. CDR3 DNA sequence: TGTGCCAGCTCACTCGGGGCTAGCAATCAGCCCCAGCATTTT.

The J gene is TRBJ2-3, the V gene TRBV20-1, with 9 bases identical to TRBD1. This CDR3 is 15 amino acids long. Germline lookup yields CDR1 DFQATT and CDR2 SNEGSKA (reference sequence). V trimming: 0 bases; J trimming: 7 bases; junction bases outside the gene matches: 8. The CDR3 sequence: CSARDQQGAQYTQYF. CDR3 nucleotides: TGCAGTGCTAGAGATCAACAGGGGGCGCAATATACGCAGTATTTT.

V usage is TRBV24-1 and J usage is TRBJ2-1, with D hard to call. Trimming shortened V by 4 bases and J by 0 bases, and 12 bases separated the two germline ends. The CDR3 runs 16 residues. CDR1 and CDR2 from the germline V gene are KGHDR and SFDVKD. The CDR3, as DNA: TGTGCCACCAGTGACCCCTATAAGTTCTCCTACAATGAGCAGTTCTTC. Translation: CATSDPYKFSYNEQFF.

This clonotype was detected only a few times. The chain combines TRBV6-1 with TRBJ2-6; D is unresolved. The ends were cut back, 5 bases at V and 0 bases at J, with 11 bases in the middle. Germline V lookup: CDR1 MNHNS, CDR2 SASEGT. The CDR3 has 16 amino acids. The CDR3 region is CASSPRATSGANVLTF. CDR3 sequence (DNA): TGTGCCAGCAGTCCGAGAGCCACCTCTGGGGCCAACGTCCTGACTTTC.

The chain joins TRBV7-7 to TRBJ2-7; D ambiguous. Germline CDR1 and CDR2: SSHAT and FNYEAQ (reference sequence). This CDR3 is built from 13 residues. The V and J ends lost 1 base and 5 bases respectively, with 9 bases between them. The CDR3 region has the DNA TGTGCCAGCAGCTTAGGTCGGAAGGACGAGCAGTACTTC. This translates into CASSLGRKDEQYF.

This chain uses TRBV24-1 with TRBJ2-5; 9 bases match TRBD1. Germline V lookup: CDR1 KGHDR, CDR2 SFDVKD. The CDR3 covers 16 residues. J lost 5 bases, V lost 3 bases, and 9 bases had no gene match. CDR3 sequence reads: CATSDPTRQGVETQYF. CDR3 nucleotide sequence: TGTGCCACCAGTGATCCGACGAGACAGGGGGTGGAGACCCAGTACTTC.

The gene calls are TRBV27 and TRBJ2-3, with TRBD2 matching over 8 bases. Losses at the gene ends were 4 bases for V and 5 bases for J; bases not matched to a gene: 8. The germline CDR1 and CDR2 sequences are MNHEY and SMNVEV (reference sequence). CDR3 size: 15 residues. CDR3 in DNA: TGTGCCAGCAGTTACACGGGAGGGCCAGGAGATACGCAGTATTTT. This sequence encodes CASSYTGGPGDTQYF.

The chain's CDR3 is CASSQAAGSGELFF. The CDR3 bases are TGTGCCAGCAGTCAGGCGGCGGGAAGCGGGGAGCTGTTTTTT. The chain uses TRBV12-3 or TRBV12-4 and TRBJ2-2; possibly TRBD2 for D (6 bases). CDR3 size: 14 residues. The V end lost 5 bases, the J end lost 7 bases, and 14 bases lay between the germline ends.

The J gene is TRBJ2-5, the V gene TRBV4-3; D gene unclear. CDR3 size: 15 residues. CDR1 and CDR2 from the germline V gene are LGHNA and YSLEER. V was trimmed by 0 bases and J by 2 bases, leaving 10 bases between them. In nucleotides, the CDR3 is TGCGCCAGCAGCCAAGATCCGGATCCTCAAGAGACCCAGTACTTC. This gives the protein CASSQDPDPQETQYF.

This clonotype was seen only a few times. This chain links TRBV7-9 with TRBJ2-5; 9 nucleotides match TRBD1. Per germline, CDR1 SEHNR and CDR2 FQNEAQ (reference sequence). V lost 4 bases and J lost 5; bases outside the gene matches: 5. The CDR3 totals 14 residues. DNA of the CDR3: TGTGCCAGCAGCTCATGGGACAGGGAGGAGACCCAGTACTTC. Protein: CASSSWDREETQYF.

The genes are TRBV11-2 and TRBJ2-7; possibly TRBD2 for D (5 bases). CDR1 is SGHAT and CDR2 is FQNNGV in the germline V gene. The CDR3 sequence is 14 residues long. V was pared by 3 bases and J by 2 bases, with 11 bases between. The CDR3 here is CASSLSSGTYEQYF. CDR3 sequence (DNA): TGTGCCAGCAGCTTGTCCAGCGGAACCTACGAGCAGTACTTC.

A few counts support this clonotype. The rearrangement joins TRBV20-1 to TRBJ2-1, with 9 bases matching TRBD1. The V gene's germline CDR1 is DFQATT and CDR2 SNEGSKA (reference sequence). J was trimmed by 1 base and V by 3 bases; bases with no gene match: 1. This CDR3 is built from 14 residues. CDR3 residues: CSARGQGSYNEQFF. The CDR3 DNA follows: TGCAGTGCTAGGGGACAGGGTTCCTACAATGAGCAGTTCTTC.

The chain uses TRBV27 and TRBJ2-5, with 12 bases identical to TRBD1. The CDR3 runs to 17 residues. CDR1 and CDR2 (germline): MNHEY, SMNVEV (reference sequence). V dropped 4 bases and J dropped 5; count of bases not matched to a gene: 11. Written as DNA, the CDR3 is TGTGCCAGCAGTTCAAACCCCGGGACAGGGGGCATGGAGACCCAGTACTTC. Its protein product is CASSSNPGTGGMETQYF.

V and J are TRBV2 and TRBJ1-1; D possibly corresponds to TRBD1 (5 bases). Trimming cost V 5 bases and J 2 bases, with 15 bases left between them. CDR3 length: 15 amino acids. The germline CDR1 and CDR2 sequences are SNHLY and FYNNEI. CDR3 in amino acids: CASSPLAGGNTEAFF. For the CDR3, the DNA is TGTGCCAGCAGTCCCTTGGCTGGGGGAAACACTGAAGCTTTCTTT.

This clonotype was recorded a few times. The V gene is TRBV20-1, the J gene TRBJ2-1; D gene unclear. The germline gives CDR1 DFQATT, CDR2 SNEGSKA (reference sequence). Trimming stripped 3 bases from V and 5 bases from J, with 8 bases between. This CDR3 has 12 residues. CDR3 protein: CSASLADNEQFF. CDR3 sequence (DNA): TGCAGTGCTAGTTTGGCGGACAATGAGCAGTTCTTC.

The J gene is TRBJ1-1, the V gene TRBV6-5; D remains unclear. CDR1 MNHEY and CDR2 SVGAGI come from the germline V gene. With 2 bases removed from V and 5 bases from J, the gap between germline ends came to 18 bases. This CDR3 comprises 16 residues. CDR3 DNA: TGTGCCAGCAGTTACGGGGAGGAGGGTTGGAGGACTGAAGCTTTCTTT. It translates to CASSYGEEGWRTEAFF.

The gene calls are TRBV4-2 and TRBJ1-2, with TRBD1 matching over 10 bases. This CDR3 is built from 14 residues. From germline, CDR1 is LGHNA and CDR2 YNFKEQ. After removal of 3 bases from V and 3 bases from J, the junction contained 1 base not matched to a gene. CDR3 DNA: TGTGCCAGCAGCCACGGACAGGGGGACTATGGCTACACCTTC. Protein: CASSHGQGDYGYTF.

In this sample, this clonotype turned up a few times. V usage is TRBV20-1 and J usage is TRBJ1-1; D ambiguous. The CDR3 length is 14 residues. Germline CDR1 and CDR2: DFQATT and SNEGSKA (reference sequence). Trimming took off 6 bases at V and 2 bases at J, with 16 bases between the two ends. DNA for the CDR3: TGCAGTGCAGGATTACCCTTTATAAACACTGAAGCTTTCTTT. It specifies CSAGLPFINTEAFF.

Only one count was recorded for this clonotype. The CDR3 DNA reads TGTGCCAGCAGGCGCCAAGGGACTAGCGGGAGCTACGAGCAGTACTTC. This sequence encodes CASRRQGTSGSYEQYF. The rearrangement joins TRBV6-2 or TRBV6-3 to TRBJ2-7; 14 bases map to TRBD2. This CDR3 has 16 residues. The trim removed 6 bases at V and 3 bases at J, leaving 7 bases unmatched. Germline lookup yields CDR1 MNHEY and CDR2 SVGEGT.